This section outlines one T cell receptor (beta chain) sequence together with its context. The sample comes from a study of siplizumab effects on memory and regulatory T cells. Assayed TCR templates numbered roughly 93,000 for each sample. The assay was immunoSEQ multiplex PCR, and TCRdb's table has in-frame clones only and misses some. This sample carries roughly 92,000 clones, 94% of them seen once, and the ten largest clones take 0.3%. The ends lost 3 bases at V and 0 bases at J; junction bases unmatched: 18. The CDR3 totals 20 residues. Looked up from germline, CDR1 is SGDLS and CDR2 is YYNGEE. This chain connects TRBV9 to TRBJ2-1; 7 positions agree with TRBD2. This sequence originates from a human donor in good health. Specimen: non-Treg CD4+ T cells sorted from blood. This CDR3 reads CASSAPPTSRAPSSYNEQFF. DNA for the CDR3: TGTGCCAGCAGCGCTCCCCCGACTAGCCGTGCCCCTAGCTCCTACAATGAGCAGTTCTTC.